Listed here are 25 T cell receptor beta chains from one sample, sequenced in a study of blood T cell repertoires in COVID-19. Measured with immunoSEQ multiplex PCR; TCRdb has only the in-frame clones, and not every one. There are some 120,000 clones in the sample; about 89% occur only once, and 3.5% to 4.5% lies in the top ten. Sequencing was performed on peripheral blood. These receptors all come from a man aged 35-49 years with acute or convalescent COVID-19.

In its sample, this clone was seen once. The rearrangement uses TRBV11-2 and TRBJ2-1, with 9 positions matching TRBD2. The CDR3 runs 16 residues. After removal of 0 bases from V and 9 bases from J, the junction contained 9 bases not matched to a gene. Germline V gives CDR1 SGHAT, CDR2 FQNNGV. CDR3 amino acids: CASSLELLAGLGEQFF. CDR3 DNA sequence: TGTGCCAGCAGCTTAGAATTGCTAGCGGGACTGGGTGAGCAGTTCTTC.

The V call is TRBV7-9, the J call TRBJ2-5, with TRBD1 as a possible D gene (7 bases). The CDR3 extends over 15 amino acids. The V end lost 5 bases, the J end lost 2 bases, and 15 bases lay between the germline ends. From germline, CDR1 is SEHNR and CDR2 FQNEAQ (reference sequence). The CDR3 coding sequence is TGTGCCAGCAGCCGGGGGACAGTAGTTCAAGAGACCCAGTACTTC. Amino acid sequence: CASSRGTVVQETQYF.

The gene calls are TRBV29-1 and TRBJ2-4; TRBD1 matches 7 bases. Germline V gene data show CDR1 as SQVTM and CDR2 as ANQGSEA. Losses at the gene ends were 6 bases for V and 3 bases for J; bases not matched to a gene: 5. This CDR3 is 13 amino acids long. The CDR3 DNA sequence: TGCAGCGTCTCCCGGGACAGCAAAAACATTCAGTACTTC. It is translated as CSVSRDSKNIQYF.

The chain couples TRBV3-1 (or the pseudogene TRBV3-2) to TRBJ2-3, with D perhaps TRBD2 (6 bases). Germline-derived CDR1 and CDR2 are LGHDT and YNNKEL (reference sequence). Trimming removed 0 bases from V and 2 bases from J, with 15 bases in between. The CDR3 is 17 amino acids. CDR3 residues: CASSQEAGPNPTDTQYF. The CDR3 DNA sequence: TGTGCCAGCAGCCAAGAGGCGGGACCAAACCCCACAGATACGCAGTATTTT.

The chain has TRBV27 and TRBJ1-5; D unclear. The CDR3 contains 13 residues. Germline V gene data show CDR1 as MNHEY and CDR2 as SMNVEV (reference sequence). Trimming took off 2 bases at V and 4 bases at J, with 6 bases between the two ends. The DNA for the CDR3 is TGTGCCAGCAGTTTAGCCGGGAATCAGCCCCAGCATTTT. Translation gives CASSLAGNQPQHF.

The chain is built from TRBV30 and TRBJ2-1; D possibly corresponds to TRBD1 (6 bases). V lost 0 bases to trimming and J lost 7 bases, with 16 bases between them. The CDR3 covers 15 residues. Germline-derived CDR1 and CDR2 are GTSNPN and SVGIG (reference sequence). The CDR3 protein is CAWSVGQGKGNEQFF. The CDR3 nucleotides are TGTGCCTGGAGTGTAGGGCAGGGGAAAGGGAATGAGCAGTTCTTC.

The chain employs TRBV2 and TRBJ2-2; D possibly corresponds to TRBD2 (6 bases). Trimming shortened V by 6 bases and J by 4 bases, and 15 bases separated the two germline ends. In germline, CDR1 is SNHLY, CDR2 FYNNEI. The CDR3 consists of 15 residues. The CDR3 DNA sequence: TGTGCCAGCAGAGGCCTAGCGATCGTCACCGGGGAGCTGTTTTTT. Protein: CASRGLAIVTGELFF.

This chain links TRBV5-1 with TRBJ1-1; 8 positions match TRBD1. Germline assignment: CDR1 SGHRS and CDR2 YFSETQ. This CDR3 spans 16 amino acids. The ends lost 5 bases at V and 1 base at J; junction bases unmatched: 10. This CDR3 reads CASSLGQAGWNTEAFF. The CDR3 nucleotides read TGCGCCAGCAGTCTGGGACAGGCGGGTTGGAACACTGAAGCTTTCTTT.

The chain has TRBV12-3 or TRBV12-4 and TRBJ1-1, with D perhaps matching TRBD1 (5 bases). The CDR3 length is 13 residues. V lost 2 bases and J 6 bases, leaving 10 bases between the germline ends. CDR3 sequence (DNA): TGTGCCAGCAGTTTAATCAGGGTAGCTGAAGCTTTCTTT. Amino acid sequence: CASSLIRVAEAFF.

In nucleotides, the CDR3 is TGCGCCAGCAGGGGAAATGTACAGGAACCCAAAAACTATGGCTACACCTTC. Translating it yields CASRGNVQEPKNYGYTF. The J gene is TRBJ1-2, the V gene TRBV10-1; a possible D gene is TRBD1 (5 bases). Germline values: CDR1 WNHNN, CDR2 SYGVQD (reference sequence). V was clipped by 6 bases and J by 2 bases, with 22 bases between them. This CDR3 contains 17 residues.

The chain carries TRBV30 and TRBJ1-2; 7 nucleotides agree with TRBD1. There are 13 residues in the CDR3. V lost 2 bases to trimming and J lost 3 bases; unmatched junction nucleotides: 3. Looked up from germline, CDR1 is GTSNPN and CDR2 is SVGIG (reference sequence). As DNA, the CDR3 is TGTGCCTGGAGTCCACAGGGGTACTATGGCTACACCTTC. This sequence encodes CAWSPQGYYGYTF.

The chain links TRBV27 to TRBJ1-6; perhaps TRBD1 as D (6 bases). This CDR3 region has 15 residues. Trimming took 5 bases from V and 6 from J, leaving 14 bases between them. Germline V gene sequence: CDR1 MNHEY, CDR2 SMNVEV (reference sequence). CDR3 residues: CASSLQGGFNSPLHF. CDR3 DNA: TGTGCCAGCAGTCTACAAGGGGGTTTTAATTCACCCCTCCACTTT.

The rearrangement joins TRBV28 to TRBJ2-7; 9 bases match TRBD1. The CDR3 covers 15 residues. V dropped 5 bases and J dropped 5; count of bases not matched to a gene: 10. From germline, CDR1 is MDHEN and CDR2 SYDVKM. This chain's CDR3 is CASSVHGQGINEQYF. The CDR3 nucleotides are TGTGCCAGCAGTGTTCACGGACAGGGGATCAACGAGCAGTACTTC.

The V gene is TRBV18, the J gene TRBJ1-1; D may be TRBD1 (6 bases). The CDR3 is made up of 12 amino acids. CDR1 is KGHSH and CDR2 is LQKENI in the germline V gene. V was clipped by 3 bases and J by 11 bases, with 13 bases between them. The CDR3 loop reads CASSPDRPGAFF. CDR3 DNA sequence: TGTGCCAGCTCACCCGACAGGCCTGGGGCTTTCTTT.

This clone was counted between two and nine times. The CDR3 is CATDRGHGYGYTF. The DNA of the CDR3 is TGTGCCACGGACAGGGGGCATGGCTATGGCTACACCTTC. J is TRBJ1-2 and V is TRBV6-6; 11 bases map to TRBD1. There are 13 residues in the CDR3. V shed 10 bases and J 4 bases; nucleotides not matched to a gene: 5. Germline CDR1 MNHNY, CDR2 SVGAGI (reference sequence).

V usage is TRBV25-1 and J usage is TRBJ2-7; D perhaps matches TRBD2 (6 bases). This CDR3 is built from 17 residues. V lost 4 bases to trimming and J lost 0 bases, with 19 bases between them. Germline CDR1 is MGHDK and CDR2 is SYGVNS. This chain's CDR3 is CASSATSGLKYSYEQYF. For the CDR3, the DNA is TGTGCCAGCAGTGCAACCTCGGGACTCAAGTACTCCTACGAGCAGTACTTC.

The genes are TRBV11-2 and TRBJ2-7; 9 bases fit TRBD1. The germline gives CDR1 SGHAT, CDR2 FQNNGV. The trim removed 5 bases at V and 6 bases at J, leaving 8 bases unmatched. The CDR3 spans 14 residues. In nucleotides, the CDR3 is TGTGCCAGCAGCCCGGACAGGGGACGTATCGAGCAGTACTTC. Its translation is CASSPDRGRIEQYF.

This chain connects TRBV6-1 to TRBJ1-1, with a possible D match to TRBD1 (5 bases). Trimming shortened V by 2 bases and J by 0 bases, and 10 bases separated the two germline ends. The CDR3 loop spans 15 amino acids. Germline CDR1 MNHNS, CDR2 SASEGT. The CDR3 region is CASSEPGHMNTEAFF. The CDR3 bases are TGTGCCAGCAGTGAACCCGGACACATGAACACTGAAGCTTTCTTT.

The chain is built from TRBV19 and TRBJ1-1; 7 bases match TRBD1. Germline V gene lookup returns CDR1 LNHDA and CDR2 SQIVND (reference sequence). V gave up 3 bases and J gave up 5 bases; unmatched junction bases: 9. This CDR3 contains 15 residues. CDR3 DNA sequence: TGTGCCAGTAGTATGGGCAGGGGGTTAAGGACTGAAGCTTTCTTT. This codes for CASSMGRGLRTEAFF. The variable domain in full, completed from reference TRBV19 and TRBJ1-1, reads DGGITQSPKYLFRKEGQNVTLSCEQNLNHDAMYWYRQDPGQGLRLIYYSQIVNDFQKGDIAEGYSVSREKKESFPLTVTSAQKNPTAFYLCASSMGRGLRTEAFFGQGTRLTVV.

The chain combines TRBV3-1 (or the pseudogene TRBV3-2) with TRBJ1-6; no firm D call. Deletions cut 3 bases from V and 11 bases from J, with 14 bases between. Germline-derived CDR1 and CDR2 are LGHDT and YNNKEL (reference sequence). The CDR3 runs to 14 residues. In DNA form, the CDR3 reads TGTGCCAGCAGCCACCCCCGCCCCGGGGCACCCCTCCACTTT. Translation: CASSHPRPGAPLHF.

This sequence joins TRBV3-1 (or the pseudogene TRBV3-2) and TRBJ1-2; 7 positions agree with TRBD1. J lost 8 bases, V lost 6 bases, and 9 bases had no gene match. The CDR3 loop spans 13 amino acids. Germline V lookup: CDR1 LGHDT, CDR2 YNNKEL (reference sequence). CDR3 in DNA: TGTGCCAGCAGTCCCGGACAGGTTGTGGGCTACACCTTC. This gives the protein CASSPGQVVGYTF.

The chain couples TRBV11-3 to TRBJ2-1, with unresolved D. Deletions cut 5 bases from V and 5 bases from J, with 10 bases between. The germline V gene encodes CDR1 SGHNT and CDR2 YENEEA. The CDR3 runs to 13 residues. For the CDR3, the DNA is TGTGCCAGCAGCCATGGTCCTAACAATGAGCAGTTCTTC. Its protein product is CASSHGPNNEQFF.

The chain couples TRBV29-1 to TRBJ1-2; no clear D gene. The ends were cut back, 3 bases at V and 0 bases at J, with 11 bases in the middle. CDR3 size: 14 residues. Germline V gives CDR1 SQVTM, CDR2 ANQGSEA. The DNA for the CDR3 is TGCAGCGTTGATTTGGGCAGTACTAACTATGGCTACACCTTC. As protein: CSVDLGSTNYGYTF.

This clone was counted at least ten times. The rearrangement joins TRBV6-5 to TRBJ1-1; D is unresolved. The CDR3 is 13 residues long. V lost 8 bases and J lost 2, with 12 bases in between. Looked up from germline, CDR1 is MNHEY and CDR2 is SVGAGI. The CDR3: CASSSGINTEAFF. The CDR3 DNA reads TGTGCCAGCTCATCCGGGATAAACACTGAAGCTTTCTTT.

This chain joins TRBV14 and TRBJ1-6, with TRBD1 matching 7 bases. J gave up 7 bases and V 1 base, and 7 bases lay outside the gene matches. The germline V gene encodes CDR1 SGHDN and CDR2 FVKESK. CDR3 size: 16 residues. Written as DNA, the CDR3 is TGTGCCAGCAGCCAAGCCCGGGGCAGGGGGAATTCACCCCTCCACTTT. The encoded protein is CASSQARGRGNSPLHF.